This T cell receptor beta chain was retrieved from a study of blood T cell repertoires in COVID-19. In the study overall: Donors in the United States, Italy and Spain gave samples during acute or convalescent COVID-19.

As handled by the study authors: The assay estimated nucleated cells by amplifying reference gene primers. Only in-frame clones appear in the TCRdb table, and some are missing; sequencing was by immunoSEQ multiplex PCR. V, J and clone size were drawn from that table, and D and trimming were deduced from the DNA. The table has 310,000 or so clones, approximately 90% seen once. Per the germline V gene, CDR1 is MNHEY and CDR2 is SVGAGI. The CDR3 contains 15 residues. Between the trimmed V and J ends, which lost 8 bases and 0 bases, there was a span of 11 bases. The sequencing sample was made of PBMCs or T cells enriched from blood (not recorded which). The receptor was derived from a young woman who had recovered from COVID-19. The chain recombines TRBV6-5 with TRBJ2-6; D is undetermined. The CDR3 reads CASRRSSSGANVLTF. As DNA, the CDR3 is TGTGCCAGCCGGAGAAGCAGCTCTGGGGCCAACGTCCTGACTTTC.